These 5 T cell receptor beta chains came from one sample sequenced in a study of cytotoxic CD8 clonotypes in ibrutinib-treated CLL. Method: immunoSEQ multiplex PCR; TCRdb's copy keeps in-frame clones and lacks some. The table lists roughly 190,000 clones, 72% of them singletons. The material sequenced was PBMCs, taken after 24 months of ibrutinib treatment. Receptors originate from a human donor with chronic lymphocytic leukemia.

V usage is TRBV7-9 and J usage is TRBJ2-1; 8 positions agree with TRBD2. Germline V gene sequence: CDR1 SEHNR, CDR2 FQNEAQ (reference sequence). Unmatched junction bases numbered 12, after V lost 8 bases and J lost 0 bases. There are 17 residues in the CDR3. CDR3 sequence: CASRRRGSGDSYNEQFF. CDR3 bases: TGTGCCAGCCGAAGAAGGGGTAGCGGGGACTCCTACAATGAGCAGTTCTTC.

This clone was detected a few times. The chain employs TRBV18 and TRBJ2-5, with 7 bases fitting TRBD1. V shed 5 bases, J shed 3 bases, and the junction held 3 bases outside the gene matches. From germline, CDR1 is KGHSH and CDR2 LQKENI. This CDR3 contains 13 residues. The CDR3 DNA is TGTGCCAGCTCAGCTCAGGGGGAAGAGACCCAGTACTTC. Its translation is CASSAQGEETQYF.

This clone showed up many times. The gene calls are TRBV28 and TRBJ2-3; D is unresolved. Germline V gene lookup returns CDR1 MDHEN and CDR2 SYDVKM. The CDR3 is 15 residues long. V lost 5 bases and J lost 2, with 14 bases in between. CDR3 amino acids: CASSQPSGLTDTQYF. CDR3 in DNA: TGTGCCAGCAGTCAACCTTCCGGGCTCACAGATACGCAGTATTTT.

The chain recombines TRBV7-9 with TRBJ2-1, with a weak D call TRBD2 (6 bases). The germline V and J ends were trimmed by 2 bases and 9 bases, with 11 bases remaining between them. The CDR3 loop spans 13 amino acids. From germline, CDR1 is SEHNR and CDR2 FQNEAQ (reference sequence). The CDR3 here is CASSLPSASEQFF. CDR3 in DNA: TGTGCCAGCAGCTTACCTAGCGCGAGTGAGCAGTTCTTC.

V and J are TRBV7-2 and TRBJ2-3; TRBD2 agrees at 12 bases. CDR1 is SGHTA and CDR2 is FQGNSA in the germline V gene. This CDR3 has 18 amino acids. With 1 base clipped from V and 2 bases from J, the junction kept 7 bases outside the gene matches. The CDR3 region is CASSLGLGLAGITDTQYF. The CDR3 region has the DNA TGTGCCAGCAGCTTAGGGCTCGGACTAGCGGGGATCACAGATACGCAGTATTTT.